One sample yielded the 22 T cell receptor beta chains listed below, sequenced in a study of control samples from healthy donors and cancer patients (dated by TCRdb to the early 2020s). Library prep was done by the immunoSEQ multiplex PCR assay. The immuneACCESS repertoire file appears here via TCRdb, limited to in-frame rearrangements. These files lack a portion of the clones; in checked studies, under half of the deficit traces to unresolved V genes, and the cause of the others is not known. This sample has tens of thousands of clones in its table, and more than 70% of those were observed once. Around 5.1% of the sample is taken by the ten largest. Input material: PBMCs. Receptors originate from a man in his sixties with colorectal cancer.

The V and J genes are TRBV7-2 and TRBJ2-7; D perhaps matches TRBD1 (7 bases). Between the trimmed V and J ends, which lost 5 bases and 3 bases, there was a span of 20 bases. Germline loops: CDR1 SGHTA, CDR2 FQGNSA. The CDR3 sequence is 16 residues long. CDR3 sequence (DNA): TGTGCCAGCAGCCCGGGACAGTGGAGGGCTTACTACGAGCAGTACTTC. Its protein is CASSPGQWRAYYEQYF.

The rearrangement joins TRBV5-4 to TRBJ2-6; either TRBD1 or TRBD2 may fit D (5 bases each). V was cut by 1 base and J by 0 bases, with 14 bases left in between. Germline loops: CDR1 SGHNT, CDR2 YYREEE (reference sequence). The CDR3 spans 18 residues. The CDR3 protein is CASSLYFKGTSGANVLTF. CDR3 DNA sequence: TGTGCCAGCAGCTTGTATTTTAAGGGGACCTCTGGGGCCAACGTCCTGACTTTC.

The CDR3 protein is CASRRTGHLNTEAFF. As DNA, the CDR3 is TGTGCCAGCAGACGGACAGGACATCTGAACACTGAAGCTTTCTTT. The rearrangement joins TRBV6-5 to TRBJ1-1; TRBD1 matches at 7 bases. With V trimmed by 6 bases and J by 0 bases, 7 bases remained unmatched. CDR1 and CDR2 (germline): MNHEY, SVGAGI. CDR3 length: 15 amino acids.

This clone was counted once. This chain joins TRBV6-6 and TRBJ2-1; 11 nucleotides match TRBD1. Germline loops: CDR1 MNHNY, CDR2 SVGAGI (reference sequence). This CDR3 has 16 residues. J gave up 5 bases and V 0 bases, and 3 bases lay outside the gene matches. Here the CDR3 DNA reads TGTGCCAGCAGTTACTCGGACAGGGGGCGGAACAATGAGCAGTTCTTC. Encoded protein: CASSYSDRGRNNEQFF.

The chain carries TRBV12-3 or TRBV12-4 and TRBJ2-7; perhaps TRBD1 as D (6 bases). The CDR3 length is 12 residues. Trimming pared 5 bases from V and 3 bases from J, leaving 8 bases between. The CDR3 region has the DNA TGTGCCAGCAGTCGACAGGTCTACGAGCAGTACTTC. Protein: CASSRQVYEQYF.

This chain uses TRBV7-9 with TRBJ1-2, with a possible D match to TRBD1 (6 bases). Trimming left V 4 bases short and J 6 bases short, with 18 bases between. CDR3 length equals 15 residues. Germline V lookup: CDR1 SEHNR, CDR2 FQNEAQ (reference sequence). The CDR3 DNA is TGTGCCAGCAGCTCCCCTCGGGGGGCAGGGAATGGCTACACCTTC. Translation: CASSSPRGAGNGYTF.

The chain couples TRBV4-3 to TRBJ2-2; D ambiguous. The germline V gene encodes CDR1 LGHNA and CDR2 YSLEER. The CDR3 is 14 amino acids. The V gene lost 1 base and the J gene lost 3 bases, with 6 bases spanning the gap. Here the CDR3 reads CASSQGFYTGELFF. The CDR3, as DNA: TGCGCCAGCAGCCAAGGTTTCTACACCGGGGAGCTGTTTTTT.

The J gene is TRBJ2-1, the V gene TRBV19; 10 bases align to TRBD2. This CDR3 region has 15 residues. Germline trimming cut 4 bases from V and 5 bases from J; bases unmatched to any gene: 5. CDR1 is LNHDA and CDR2 is SQIVND in the germline V gene (reference sequence). The CDR3 nucleotides are TGTGCCAGTAGTACTCTAGCGGGGGCCAACAATGAGCAGTTCTTC. As protein: CASSTLAGANNEQFF.

The chain recombines TRBV9 with TRBJ1-1; 7 bases map to TRBD1. Germline V gene lookup returns CDR1 SGDLS and CDR2 YYNGEE. V gave up 3 bases and J gave up 5 bases; unmatched junction bases: 7. CDR3 length: 14 amino acids. The CDR3 region is CASSAQDRVTEAFF. In DNA, the CDR3 is TGTGCCAGCAGCGCCCAAGACAGGGTGACTGAAGCTTTCTTT.

The chain couples TRBV18 to TRBJ2-5; TRBD1 matches at 9 bases. The germline gives CDR1 KGHSH, CDR2 LQKENI. The V segment lost 6 bases and the J segment 4 bases; nucleotides outside the gene matches: 9. The CDR3 runs 15 residues. CDR3 residues: CASSYGQGLRETQYF. The CDR3 DNA reads TGTGCCAGCTCGTACGGACAGGGGTTGAGAGAGACCCAGTACTTC. The whole variable domain, filled in from reference TRBV18 and TRBJ2-5, reads NAGVMQNPRHLVRRRGQEARLRCSPMKGHSHVYWYRQLPEEGLKFMVYLQKENIIDESGMPKERFSAEFPKEGPSILRIQQVVRGDSAAYFCASSYGQGLRETQYFGPGTRLLVL.

The chain carries TRBV3-1 (or the pseudogene TRBV3-2) and TRBJ1-2; no clear D. The ends were cut back, 0 bases at V and 5 bases at J, with 7 bases in the middle. The germline CDR1 and CDR2 sequences are LGHDT and YNNKEL (reference sequence). This CDR3 has 13 residues. The CDR3 nucleotides read TGTGCCAGCAGCCAAGAGTCCCAGTATGGCTACACCTTC. Its protein is CASSQESQYGYTF.

V gene TRBV7-9 combines with J gene TRBJ1-5; D call uncertain. The CDR3 runs 12 residues. V was cut by 1 base and J by 9 bases, with 7 bases left in between. Germline V gene sequence: CDR1 SEHNR, CDR2 FQNEAQ (reference sequence). The CDR3 nucleotides are TGTGCCAGCAGCTTAGTTGGGTGGCCCCAGCATTTT. Translation: CASSLVGWPQHF.

V gene TRBV18 combines with J gene TRBJ2-3; the D is unclear. The germline gives CDR1 KGHSH, CDR2 LQKENI. This CDR3 region has 12 residues. The V gene lost 3 bases and the J gene lost 3 bases, with 4 bases spanning the gap. The CDR3 here is CASSPGTDTQYF. The CDR3 nucleotides are TGTGCCAGCTCACCCGGAACAGATACGCAGTATTTT.

The chain is built from TRBV18 and TRBJ2-7, with a weak D call TRBD1 (5 bases). Germline values: CDR1 KGHSH, CDR2 LQKENI. Trimming stripped 0 bases from V and 3 bases from J, with 12 bases between. The CDR3 has 15 residues. The CDR3 DNA follows: TGTGCCAGCTCACCACCGCGGCAGGGAAACTACGAGCAGTACTTC. Its translation is CASSPPRQGNYEQYF.

This clone turned up a few times. This sequence joins TRBV2 and TRBJ1-1, with D possibly TRBD1 on 5 matching bases. The CDR3 spans 15 residues. The germline V and J ends were trimmed by 0 bases and 4 bases, with 12 bases remaining between them. Germline lookup yields CDR1 SNHLY and CDR2 FYNNEI. The CDR3 is CASSEALRGGTEAFF. CDR3 DNA sequence: TGTGCCAGCAGTGAAGCCCTGCGGGGGGGCACTGAAGCTTTCTTT.

The rearrangement uses TRBV2 and TRBJ2-5; D is ambiguous. V lost 4 bases and J 1 base, leaving 19 bases between the germline ends. Germline V lookup: CDR1 SNHLY, CDR2 FYNNEI. This CDR3 contains 17 residues. The DNA for the CDR3 is TGTGCCAGCAGTGCAAGGGCCCGAGGACGCCGCCAAGAGACCCAGTACTTC. Its translation: CASSARARGRRQETQYF.

The rearrangement uses TRBV5-1 and TRBJ1-2, with 8 bases identical to TRBD1. Trimming took 2 bases from V and 8 from J; bases not matched to a gene: 5. This CDR3 is 13 amino acids long. Germline V gene lookup returns CDR1 SGHRS and CDR2 YFSETQ. CDR3 nucleotides: TGCGCCAGCAGCTTATCACAGGGGGGCGGCTACACCTTC. Its translation is CASSLSQGGGYTF.

The chain uses TRBV5-1 and TRBJ2-3, with 9 bases lining up with TRBD2. This CDR3 has 16 amino acids. V lost 4 bases and J lost 6; bases outside the gene matches: 12. The germline CDR1 and CDR2 sequences are SGHRS and YFSETQ. As DNA, the CDR3 is TGCGCCAGCAGCCCTCCGAGGGGCGGGGGGGCGGATACGCAGTATTTT. Translation: CASSPPRGGGADTQYF.

The rearrangement uses TRBV18 and TRBJ2-7, with D perhaps TRBD2 (6 bases). The germline gives CDR1 KGHSH, CDR2 LQKENI. This CDR3 contains 15 residues. Trimming left V 5 bases short and J 7 bases short, with 21 bases between. CDR3 DNA: TGTGCCAGCTCAGGCGGGGCTACCACTTTCCGGGAGCAGTACTTC. Protein: CASSGGATTFREQYF.

This clone is a singleton in its sample. The chain couples TRBV3-1 (or the pseudogene TRBV3-2) to TRBJ2-7; 12 nucleotides align to TRBD1. The germline V gene has CDR1 LGHDT and CDR2 YNNKEL (reference sequence). V shed 3 bases, J shed 6 bases, and the junction held 6 bases outside the gene matches. This CDR3 is 15 amino acids long. CDR3 bases: TGTGCCAGCAGCCAGTGGGACAGGGGGCGGTTCGAGCAGTACTTC. Amino acid sequence: CASSQWDRGRFEQYF.

The V and J genes are TRBV24-1 and TRBJ1-2; D is unresolved. Deletions cut 5 bases from V and 7 bases from J, with 13 bases between. Germline CDR1 is KGHDR and CDR2 is SFDVKD. The CDR3 is 13 residues long. The CDR3 DNA follows: TGTGCCACCAGTGCCCGAGGGATCGGTGGCTACACCTTC. This codes for CATSARGIGGYTF.

This clone came up once. The chain joins TRBV4-3 to TRBJ1-2; 7 bases agree with TRBD1. The CDR3 is 16 residues long. V lost 1 base to trimming and J lost 1 base; unmatched junction nucleotides: 6. In germline, CDR1 is LGHNA, CDR2 YSLEER. CDR3: CASSQGAQGGNYGYTF. The CDR3, as DNA: TGCGCCAGCAGCCAAGGCGCGCAGGGGGGTAACTATGGCTACACCTTC.